This T cell receptor beta chain was observed in a study of monozygotic twins with inflammatory bowel disease. CDR1 is SGHTA and CDR2 is FQGNSA in the germline V gene. This CDR3 region has 15 residues. Study observations and caveats: IBD patients share fewer clonotypes with other people than healthy twins do, especially with disease activity.

UMIs that had a 6-nucleotide sample barcode were put in using template switching. TCRdb reanalyzed the 5' RACE reads and collapses them to one entry per CDR3 protein, without DNA. This repertoire includes around 190,000 distinct CDR3 sequences. Worth noting for this clonotype: Its specificity is not known.

Sample: blood. The source is a human donor with ulcerative colitis or Crohn's disease, or a healthy co-twin of an affected twin (not recorded which). V and J are TRBV7-2 and TRBJ2-2; TCRdb's assignment of TRBD1 cannot be checked, as there is no DNA. CDR3 sequence reads: CASSAQQGAIGELFF.